This is a list of T cell receptor beta chains from one sample in a study of T cell changes during pregnancy in multiple sclerosis. Sequencing was performed with immunoSEQ multiplex PCR; in TCRdb, only in-frame clones are kept and a portion is missing. The table records approximately 92,000 clones, about 94% of them present only once. This specimen was peripheral blood, taken after pregnancy. The receptors were sampled from a female donor with multiple sclerosis, enrolled in a pregnancy study. Each CDR3 is given with its conserved first and last residue. The D gene is left open where the match is weak. A row's size may be missing; if present it is once, few, many or a size class.

>TRBD1|NA|TRBV6-5|TRBJ1-4
TGTGCCAGCAGTACTACCGGGACAGTCGAGAGAAAACTGTTTTTT
CASSTTGTVERKLFF
>TRBD1|once|TRBV7-2|TRBJ2-5
TGTGCCAGCAGCCTGGCCAGGACAGGGCAAGAGACCCAGTACTTC
CASSLARTGQETQYF
>TRBD2|NA|TRBV5-4|TRBJ2-1
TGTGCCAGCAGCTTCGCTAGCGGGAGAGGTGAGCAGTTCTTC
CASSFASGRGEQFF
>NA|NA|TRBV2|TRBJ2-1
TGTGCCAGTTGTGAGGTGGGGAGCGGCCCTTACAATGAGCAGTTCTTC
CASCEVGSGPYNEQFF
>NA|NA|TRBV5-1|TRBJ1-4
TGCGCCAGCAGCTTGGCCAGATCTGCAACTAATGAAAAACTGTTTTTT
CASSLARSATNEKLFF
>NA|NA|TRBV7-8|TRBJ1-2
TGTGCCAGCAGCTTAGCGGCCTATGGCTACACCTTC
CASSLAAYGYTF
>NA|NA|TRBV9|TRBJ1-5
TGTGCCAGCAGCGTAGATGGGGGGAGCAATCAGCCCCAGCATTTT
CASSVDGGSNQPQHF
>TRBD2|NA|TRBV27|TRBJ2-7
TGTGCCAGCAGTTCCTGGACTAGCGGCTACGAGCAGTACTTC
CASSSWTSGYEQYF
>TRBD1|NA|TRBV6-5|TRBJ1-2
TGTGCCAGCAGGAAGACAGGGGGGACCAACTATGGCTACACCTTC
CASRKTGGTNYGYTF
>TRBD1|NA|TRBV6-1|TRBJ1-3
TGTGCCAGCAGGGTCAGGGGGGAAGGAAACACCATATATTTT
CASRVRGEGNTIYF
>NA|few|TRBV30|TRBJ1-5
TGTGCCTGGAGTCGTAGCAATCAGCCCCAGCATTTT
CAWSRSNQPQHF
>NA|NA|TRBV2|TRBJ1-1
TGTGCCAGCAGTGGTTTCCGGGGGGGAACTGAAGCTTTCTTT
CASSGFRGGTEAFF
>TRBD1|NA|TRBV7-9|TRBJ1-1
TGTGCCAGCAGCCCAGGACAGGGCCGGGATACTGAAGCTTTCTTT
CASSPGQGRDTEAFF
>NA|NA|TRBV28|TRBJ2-7
TGTGCCAGCTTCAAGACGGAGCAGTACTACGAGCAGTACTTC
CASFKTEQYYEQYF
>TRBD2|NA|TRBV7-6|TRBJ2-7
TGTGCCAGCAGCTCGGGACTATACGAGCAGTACTTC
CASSSGLYEQYF
>NA|NA|TRBV15|TRBJ2-5
TGTGCCACCAGTACCCAGGGCAGGGGTGAGACCCAGTACTTC
CATSTQGRGETQYF
>NA|NA|TRBV15|TRBJ2-7
TGTGCCACCAGCAGAGTGACCAGGGAAGAGCAGTACTTC
CATSRVTREEQYF
>TRBD2|once|TRBV10-3|TRBJ2-1
TGTGCCATCAATGAGCTAGCGGGAGACAATGAGCAGTTCTTC
CAINELAGDNEQFF
>TRBD1|NA|TRBV27|TRBJ2-1
TGTGCCAGCAGTCCCGGGACAGCCGGCTCCTACAATGAGCAGTTCTTC
CASSPGTAGSYNEQFF
>NA|few|TRBV7-8|TRBJ2-7
TGTGCCAGCAGCTTATCCGGCGGGTCCTACGAGCAGTACTTC
CASSLSGGSYEQYF
>TRBD2|once|TRBV25-1|TRBJ2-1
TGTGCCAGCAGTGTATGGGAGGGTCGTTCCAATGAGCAGTTCTTC
CASSVWEGRSNEQFF
>NA|NA|TRBV25-1|TRBJ1-1
TGTGCCAGCAGTCCTACCGGGGGGCTCGGGATGAACACTGAAGCTTTCTTT
CASSPTGGLGMNTEAFF
>NA|NA|TRBV6-5|TRBJ1-2
TGTGCCAGCAGACAGGTTCCCTATGGCTACACCTTC
CASRQVPYGYTF
>NA|NA|TRBV4-1|TRBJ2-7
TGCGCCAGCAGCCAAACAGGCACGGTCGAGCAGTACTTC
CASSQTGTVEQYF
>NA|once|TRBV23-1|TRBJ2-1
TGCGCCAGCAGTCAATCTCCAGCCTACAATGAGCAGTTCTTC
CASSQSPAYNEQFF
>TRBD2|NA|TRBV2|TRBJ2-7
TGTGCCAGCAGGTTGGGACTAGCGGGTACCTACGAGCAGTACTTC
CASRLGLAGTYEQYF
>TRBD2|NA|TRBV5-4|TRBJ2-1
TGTGCCACTACACCCCGGCGGGAGGCCTACAATGAGCAGTTCTTC
CATTPRREAYNEQFF
>TRBD1|NA|TRBV27|TRBJ2-7
TGTGCCAGCAGTTTATCGGGACAGATTTACGAGCAGTACTTC
CASSLSGQIYEQYF
>TRBD2|NA|TRBV27|TRBJ2-3
TGTGCCAGCAGAGGAGCGGGACTAGTCGCAGATACGCAGTATTTT
CASRGAGLVADTQYF
>NA|NA|TRBV5-6|TRBJ2-7
TGTGCCAGCAGCTTCCCTAGCCACGAGCAGTACTTC
CASSFPSHEQYF
>TRBD2|NA|TRBV7-2|TRBJ2-3
TGTGCCAGCAGCTTCCGGACTAGCGGGAGTAGGTCAGATACGCAGTATTTT
CASSFRTSGSRSDTQYF
>TRBD1|NA|TRBV6-1|TRBJ2-7
TGTGCCAGCAATGGACAGGTTACCTACGAGCAGTACTTC
CASNGQVTYEQYF
>NA|NA|TRBV11-1|TRBJ2-7
TGTGCCAGCAGCTTATCGGGAGCCTACGAGCAGTACTTC
CASSLSGAYEQYF
>NA|NA|TRBV27|TRBJ2-1
TGTGCCAGCAGTTTTACAGGGAATGAGCAGTTCTTC
CASSFTGNEQFF
>NA|NA|TRBV28|TRBJ1-1
TGTGCCACTAACTGGGGGGTTTCGAACACTGAAGCTTTCTTT
CATNWGVSNTEAFF
>NA|once|TRBV6-6|TRBJ2-7
TGTGCCAGCAGTTACTACGACAGGTACTACGAGCAGTACTTC
CASSYYDRYYEQYF
>TRBD2|few|TRBV6-1|TRBJ2-2
TGTGCCAGCAGGGGAGGGAGGGACACCGGGGAGCTGTTTTTT
CASRGGRDTGELFF
>NA|NA|TRBV4-1|TRBJ2-2
TGCGCCAGCAGCCAAGGCGGGGGCCCAGCCGGGGAGCTGTTTTTT
CASSQGGGPAGELFF
>NA|NA|TRBV4-1|TRBJ1-3
TGCGCCAGCAGCGACTACAGACAAACTGGAAACACCATATATTTT
CASSDYRQTGNTIYF
>TRBD2|NA|TRBV19|TRBJ2-1
TGTGCCAGTAGTACCCCGGGCGGGAGTGGGGTCAATGAGCAGTTCTTC
CASSTPGGSGVNEQFF
>NA|NA|TRBV15|TRBJ2-1
TGTGCCACCAGCAGAGCATCGGGGTTTAGTGAGCAGTTCTTC
CATSRASGFSEQFF
>NA|NA|TRBV2|TRBJ1-4
TGTGCCAGCAGGGCAGGGCATTACCTGACTAATGAAAAACTGTTTTTT
CASRAGHYLTNEKLFF
>TRBD2|NA|TRBV5-1|TRBJ2-3
TGCGCCAGCAGCTTGGTAGCGGGAACAGATACGCAGTATTTT
CASSLVAGTDTQYF
>TRBD1|NA|TRBV2|TRBJ2-2
TGTGCCAGCAACCCCGGGACAGCCTGGACCGGGGAGCTGTTTTTT
CASNPGTAWTGELFF
>TRBD1|NA|TRBV7-2|TRBJ2-7
TGTGCCAGCAGCTTAGCTCGGTGGGGGACAGGAGTTTTATCCTACGAGCAGTACTTC
CASSLARWGTGVLSYEQYF
>TRBD2|NA|TRBV11-1|TRBJ2-1
TGTGCCAGCAGCTTAGCGATCGGGACTAGCGGATACAATGAGCAGTTCTTC
CASSLAIGTSGYNEQFF
>TRBD1|NA|TRBV28|TRBJ1-4
TGTGCCAGCAGCACAGGGGCAGTCGAAAAACTGTTTTTT
CASSTGAVEKLFF
>TRBD2|NA|TRBV5-4|TRBJ2-1
TGTGCCAGCAGCTTGCCGGGACTAGCGGGAAACAATGAGCAGTTCTTC
CASSLPGLAGNNEQFF
>NA|NA|TRBV7-9|TRBJ2-7
TGTGCCAGCAGTTCCCGGGACTGGGACTACGAGCAGTACTTC
CASSSRDWDYEQYF
>NA|once|TRBV2|TRBJ1-5
TGTGCCAGCAGTGAAATGGCAGGTAGCAATCAGCCCCAGCATTTT
CASSEMAGSNQPQHF
>NA|NA|TRBV6-5|TRBJ1-3
TGTGCCAGCCAAAGGGGCTCTGGAAACACCATATATTTT
CASQRGSGNTIYF
>NA|NA|TRBV2|TRBJ1-1
TGTGCCAGCAACAGGGCCACTGAAGCTTTCTTT
CASNRATEAFF
>TRBD2|NA|TRBV5-1|TRBJ2-4
TGCGCCAGCAGCTTCGCTAGCGGGAGGTCGGACATTCAGTACTTC
CASSFASGRSDIQYF
>NA|NA|TRBV6-6|TRBJ2-5
TGTGCCAGCAGTTACTCCCCGCGTCAACGAGAGACCCAGTACTTC
CASSYSPRQRETQYF
>TRBD1|NA|TRBV7-9|TRBJ2-7
TGTGCCAGCAGCTTCCCCGGGACAGGTATCTACGAGCAGTACTTC
CASSFPGTGIYEQYF
>TRBD2|NA|TRBV5-1|TRBJ2-2
TGCGCCAGCAGGCGTAGCGGGAGCCATGCTCTCGGGGAGCTGTTTTTT
CASRRSGSHALGELFF
>TRBD1|NA|TRBV19|TRBJ2-7
TGTGCCAGTAGTCCCGGGACAGAATCCTACGAGCAGTACTTC
CASSPGTESYEQYF
>NA|NA|TRBV19|TRBJ2-6
TGTGCCAGTAGTATAATCGAGAACTCTGGGGCCAACGTCCTGACTTTC
CASSIIENSGANVLTF